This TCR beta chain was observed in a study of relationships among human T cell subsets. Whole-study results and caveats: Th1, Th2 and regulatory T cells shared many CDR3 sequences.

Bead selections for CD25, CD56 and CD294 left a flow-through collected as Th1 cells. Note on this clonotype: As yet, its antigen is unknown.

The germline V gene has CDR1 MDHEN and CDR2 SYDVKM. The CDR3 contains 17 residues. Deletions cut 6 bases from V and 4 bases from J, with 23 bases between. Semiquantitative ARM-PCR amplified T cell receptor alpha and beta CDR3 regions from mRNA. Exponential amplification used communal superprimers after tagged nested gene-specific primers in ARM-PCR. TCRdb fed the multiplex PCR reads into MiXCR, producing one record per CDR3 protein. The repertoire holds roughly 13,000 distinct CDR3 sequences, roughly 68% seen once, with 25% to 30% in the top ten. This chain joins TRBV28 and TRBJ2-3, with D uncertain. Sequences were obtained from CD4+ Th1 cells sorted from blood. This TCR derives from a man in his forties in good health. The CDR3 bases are TGTGCCAGCAGCCGAATTGGGTCAAGCACAGTTTCAGATACGCAGTATTTT. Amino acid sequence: CASSRIGSSTVSDTQYF.